The entry below describes one T cell receptor (beta chain). This entry belongs to a study of T cell responses to AZD1222 COVID-19 vaccine. Data came from immunoSEQ multiplex PCR; TCRdb stores just in-frame clones and leaves some out. The profile covers some 150,000 clones, with 85% to 95% appearing a single time and roughly 0.9% taken by the ten largest. The germline CDR1 and CDR2 sequences are SGDLS and YYNGEE. V lost 3 bases and J 4 bases, leaving 10 bases between the germline ends. The CDR3 covers 13 residues. The chain joins TRBV9 to TRBJ2-5; perhaps D is TRBD1 or TRBD2 (5 bases each). The sequence was collected from an adult in good health. The sample consisted of peripheral blood, taken on day 0 of AZD1222 vaccination. The CDR3 nucleotides are TGTGCCAGCAGCGGGGGACCGATAGAGACCCAGTACTTC. Protein product: CASSGGPIETQYF.